This T cell receptor (beta chain) originates from a study of blood T cells in healthy people across ages. Next came a second PCR, run for about 7 to 12 cycles, which used a sample-barcoded 5' primer along with a J-beta primer mix. Each cDNA molecule was tagged by a template-switch adaptor with 12 random nucleotides. MiXCR, run by TCRdb on the 5' RACE reads, gives a single entry per CDR3 protein. This sample has fewer than 600,000 distinct CDR3 sequences; about 27% occur once, and the top ten carry roughly 3.5%. This clonotype was counted a few times. The CDR3 runs to 14 residues. V was shortened by 4 bases and J by 6 bases, with 14 bases between the two germline ends. Germline-derived CDR1 and CDR2 are ENHRY and SYGVKD. The people who gave samples were healthy Caucasians from Russia, aged roughly 6 to 100. For every donor, a draw yielded 9.5 to 10 milliliters of peripheral blood. These data were likewise used in another study, on T cells of mothers and their children. That work adds: No persistent microchimeric T cell clones were detected.

This clonotype originated in a boy aged 2 to 9 in good health. The chain joins TRBV10-3 to TRBJ2-3, with a possible D match to TRBD2 (6 bases). Sequencing input: blood. The CDR3 DNA sequence: TGTGCCATCAGTGGGGACTGGCTTGGCGATACGCAGTATTTT. Translated, it gives CAISGDWLGDTQYF.